This T cell receptor beta chain was profiled in a study of CD8 T cells in Susac syndrome. Reverse transcription used 0.5 to 1 ug RNA and random hexamers. TCRdb re-called the immunoSEQ multiplex PCR reads with MiXCR, one entry per CDR3 protein. The sample lists 150,000 to 160,000 distinct CDR3 sequences, 95% to 96% occurring once. The germline V gene encodes CDR1 SQVTM and CDR2 ANQGSEA. The CDR3 contains 12 residues. V lost 5 bases to trimming and J lost 3 bases; unmatched junction nucleotides: 3. Included as multiple sclerosis controls were treatment-naive patients who had stable or active relapsing-remitting disease. CD8+ and CD4+ T cells were negatively isolated; TEMRA cells were FACS-enriched.

This clonotype was obtained from a human donor with multiple sclerosis. Sequencing used CD8+ T cells from PBMCs. V and J are TRBV29-1 and TRBJ2-7, with 8 bases lining up with TRBD1. The CDR3 protein is CSVQGAGYEQYV. CDR3 nucleotide sequence: TGCAGCGTTCAGGGGGCGGGCTACGAGCAGTACGTC.